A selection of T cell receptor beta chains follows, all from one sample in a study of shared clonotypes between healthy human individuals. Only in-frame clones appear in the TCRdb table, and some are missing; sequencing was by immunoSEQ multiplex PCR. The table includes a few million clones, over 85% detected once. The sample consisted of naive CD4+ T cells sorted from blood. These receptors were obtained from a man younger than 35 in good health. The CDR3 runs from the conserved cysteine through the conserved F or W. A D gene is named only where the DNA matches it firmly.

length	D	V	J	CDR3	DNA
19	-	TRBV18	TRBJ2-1	CASSPRNSQGGSSYNEQFF	TGTGCCAGCTCACCCCGTAACTCGCAGGGGGGAAGCTCCTACAATGAGCAGTTCTTC
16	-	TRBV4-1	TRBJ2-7	CASSQDRTAAAYEQYF	TGCGCCAGCAGCCAAGATCGGACGGCAGCAGCCTACGAGCAGTACTTC
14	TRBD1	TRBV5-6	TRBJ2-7	CASRGTGGAYEQYF	TGTGCCAGCAGAGGGACAGGGGGTGCCTACGAGCAGTACTTC
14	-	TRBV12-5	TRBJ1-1	CATLYQSRETEAFF	TGTGCTACCCTATATCAGAGTAGGGAGACTGAAGCTTTCTTT
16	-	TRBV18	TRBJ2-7	CASSPPWGDLSYEQYF	TGTGCCAGCTCACCACCGTGGGGGGACCTCTCCTACGAGCAGTACTTC
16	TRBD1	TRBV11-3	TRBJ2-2	CASSSLRDRGDGELFF	TGTGCCAGCAGCTCACTCCGGGACAGGGGCGACGGGGAGCTGTTTTTT
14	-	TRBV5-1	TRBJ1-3	CASSLGTAGNTIYF	TGCGCCAGCAGCTTGGGTACAGCTGGAAACACCATATATTTT
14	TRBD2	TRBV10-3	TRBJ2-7	CAISETGGSYEQYF	TGTGCCATCAGTGAGACGGGGGGCTCCTACGAGCAGTACTTC
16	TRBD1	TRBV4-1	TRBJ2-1	CASSQPDRGRYNEQFF	TGCGCCAGCAGCCAACCCGACAGGGGAAGATACAATGAGCAGTTCTTC
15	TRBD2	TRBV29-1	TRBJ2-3	CSLKGLAGLTDTQYF	TGCAGTCTGAAGGGACTAGCGGGACTCACAGATACGCAGTATTTT